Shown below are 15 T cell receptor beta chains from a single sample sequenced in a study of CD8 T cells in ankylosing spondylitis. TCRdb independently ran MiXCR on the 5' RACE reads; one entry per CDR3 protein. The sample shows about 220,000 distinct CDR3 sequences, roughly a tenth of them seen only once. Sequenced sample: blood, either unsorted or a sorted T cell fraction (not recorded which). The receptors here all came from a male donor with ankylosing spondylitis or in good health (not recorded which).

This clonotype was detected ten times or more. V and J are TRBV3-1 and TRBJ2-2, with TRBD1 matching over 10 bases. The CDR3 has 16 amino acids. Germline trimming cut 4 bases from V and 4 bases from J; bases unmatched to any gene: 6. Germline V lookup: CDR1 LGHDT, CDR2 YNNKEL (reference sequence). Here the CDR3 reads CASSPRQGAGTGELFF. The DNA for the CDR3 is TGTGCCAGCAGCCCAAGACAGGGGGCTGGCACCGGGGAGCTGTTTTTT.

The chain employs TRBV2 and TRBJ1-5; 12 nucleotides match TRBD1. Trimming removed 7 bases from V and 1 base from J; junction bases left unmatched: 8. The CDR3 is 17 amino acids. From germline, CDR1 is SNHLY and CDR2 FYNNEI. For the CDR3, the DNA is TGTGCCAGCACCGGGGACAGGGGGCGTATGAGCAATCAGCCCCAGCATTTT. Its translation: CASTGDRGRMSNQPQHF.

The CDR3 sequence: CASRRGQASARSYEQYF. CDR3 bases: TGTGCCAGCAGACGAGGACAGGCTTCGGCGCGCTCCTACGAGCAGTACTTC. The rearrangement joins TRBV6-1 to TRBJ2-7; 7 bases match TRBD1. Trimming cost V 6 bases and J 0 bases; bases outside gene matches: 14. The CDR3 sequence is 17 residues long. Germline V lookup: CDR1 MNHNS, CDR2 SASEGT.

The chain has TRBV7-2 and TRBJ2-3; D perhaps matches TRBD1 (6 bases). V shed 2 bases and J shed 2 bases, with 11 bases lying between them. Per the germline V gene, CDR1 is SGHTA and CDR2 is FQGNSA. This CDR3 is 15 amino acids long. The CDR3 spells CASSLLTGITDTQYF. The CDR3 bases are TGTGCCAGCAGCTTACTTACAGGGATCACAGATACGCAGTATTTT.

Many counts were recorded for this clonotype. The CDR3 region has the DNA TGTGCCAGCAGCGTAGTAATATGTAGTGGGGACCTCGACACAGATACGCAGTATTTT. Protein: CASSVVICSGDLDTDTQYF. The chain carries TRBV9 and TRBJ2-3, with D perhaps assigned TRBD1 or TRBD2 (5 bases each). The CDR3 runs to 19 residues. The germline V gene has CDR1 SGDLS and CDR2 YYNGEE. Trimming shortened V by 0 bases and J by 2 bases, and 22 bases separated the two germline ends.

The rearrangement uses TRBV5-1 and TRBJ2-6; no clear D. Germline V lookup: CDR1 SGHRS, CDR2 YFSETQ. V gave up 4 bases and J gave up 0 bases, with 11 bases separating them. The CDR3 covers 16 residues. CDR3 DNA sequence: TGCGCCAGCAGCCCGGACGGGTTCTCTGGGGCCAACGTCCTGACTTTC. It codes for CASSPDGFSGANVLTF.

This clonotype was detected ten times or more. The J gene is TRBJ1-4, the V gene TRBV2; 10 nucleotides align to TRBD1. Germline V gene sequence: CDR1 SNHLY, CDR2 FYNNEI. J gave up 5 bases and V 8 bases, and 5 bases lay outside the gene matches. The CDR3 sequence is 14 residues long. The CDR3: CASVLTGGNEKLFF. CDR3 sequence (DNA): TGTGCCAGCGTCCTGACAGGGGGCAATGAAAAACTGTTTTTT.

The CDR3 DNA reads as TGTGCCAGCAGGCCAACCCCCGGGATCCCGGGCGAGCAGTACTTC. It codes for CASRPTPGIPGEQYF. This chain uses TRBV12-3 or TRBV12-4 with TRBJ2-7; maybe TRBD2 (5 bases). The CDR3 is 15 residues long. Trimming left V 6 bases short and J 6 bases short, with 21 bases between.

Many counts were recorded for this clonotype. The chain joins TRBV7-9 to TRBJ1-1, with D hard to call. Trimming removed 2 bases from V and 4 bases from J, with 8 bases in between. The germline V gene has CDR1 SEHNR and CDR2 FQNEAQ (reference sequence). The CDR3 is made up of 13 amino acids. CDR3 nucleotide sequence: TGTGCCAGCAGCTTACCTGGAAGCACTGAAGCTTTCTTT. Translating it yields CASSLPGSTEAFF. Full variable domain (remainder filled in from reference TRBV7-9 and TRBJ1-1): DTGVSQNPRHKITKRGQNVTFRCDPISEHNRLYWYRQTLGQGPEFLTYFQNEAQLEKSRLLSDRFSAERPKGSFSTLEIQRTEQGDSAMYLCASSLPGSTEAFFGQGTRLTVV.

The CDR3 region has the DNA TGTGCCAGCTCACCGACAGGGTCGGAGACCCAGTACTTC. This sequence encodes CASSPTGSETQYF. The chain uses TRBV18 and TRBJ2-5; 7 bases are shared with TRBD1. CDR1 and CDR2 (germline): KGHSH, LQKENI. The CDR3 totals 13 residues. Trimming cost V 3 bases and J 5 bases; bases outside gene matches: 3.

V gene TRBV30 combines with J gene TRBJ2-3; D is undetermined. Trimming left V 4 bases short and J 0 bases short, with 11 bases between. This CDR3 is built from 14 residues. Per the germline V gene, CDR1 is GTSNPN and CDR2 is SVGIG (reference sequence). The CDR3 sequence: CAWKVSLSTDTQYF. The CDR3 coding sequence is TGTGCCTGGAAGGTCAGTTTAAGCACAGATACGCAGTATTTT.

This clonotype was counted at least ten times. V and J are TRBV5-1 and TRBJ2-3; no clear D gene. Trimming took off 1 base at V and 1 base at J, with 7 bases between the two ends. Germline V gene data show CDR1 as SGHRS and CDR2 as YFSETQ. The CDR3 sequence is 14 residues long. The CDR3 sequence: CASSLFPGTDTQYF. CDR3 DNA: TGCGCCAGCAGCTTGTTTCCCGGCACAGATACGCAGTATTTT. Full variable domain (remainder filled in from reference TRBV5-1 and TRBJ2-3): KAGVTQTPRYLIKTRGQQVTLSCSPISGHRSVSWYQQTPGQGLQFLFEYFSETQRNKGNFPGRFSGRQFSNSRSEMNVSTLELGDSALYLCASSLFPGTDTQYFGPGTRLTVL.

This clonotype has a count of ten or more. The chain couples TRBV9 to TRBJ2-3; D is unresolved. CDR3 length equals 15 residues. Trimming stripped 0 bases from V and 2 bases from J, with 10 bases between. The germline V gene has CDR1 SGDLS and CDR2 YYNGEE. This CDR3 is CASSVDGMTTDTQYF. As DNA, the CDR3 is TGTGCCAGCAGCGTAGATGGGATGACCACAGATACGCAGTATTTT.

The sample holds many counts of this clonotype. CDR3 sequence (DNA): TGTGCCAGCAGCCAGCTAGCGGGGATCTACGAGCAGTACTTC. Protein: CASSQLAGIYEQYF. J is TRBJ2-7 and V is TRBV4-2; 9 bases align to TRBD2. The CDR3 contains 14 residues. The J segment lost 3 bases and the V segment lost 3 bases, leaving 3 bases of the junction unmatched. Germline-derived CDR1 and CDR2 are LGHNA and YNFKEQ.

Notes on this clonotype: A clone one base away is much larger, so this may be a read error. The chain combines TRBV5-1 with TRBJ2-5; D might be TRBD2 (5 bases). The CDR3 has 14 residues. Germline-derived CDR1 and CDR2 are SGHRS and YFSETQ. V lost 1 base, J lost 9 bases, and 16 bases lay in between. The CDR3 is CASSLLSEEEAQYF. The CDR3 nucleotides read TGCGCCAGCAGCTTGCTCTCAGAGGAGGAGGCCCAGTACTTC.